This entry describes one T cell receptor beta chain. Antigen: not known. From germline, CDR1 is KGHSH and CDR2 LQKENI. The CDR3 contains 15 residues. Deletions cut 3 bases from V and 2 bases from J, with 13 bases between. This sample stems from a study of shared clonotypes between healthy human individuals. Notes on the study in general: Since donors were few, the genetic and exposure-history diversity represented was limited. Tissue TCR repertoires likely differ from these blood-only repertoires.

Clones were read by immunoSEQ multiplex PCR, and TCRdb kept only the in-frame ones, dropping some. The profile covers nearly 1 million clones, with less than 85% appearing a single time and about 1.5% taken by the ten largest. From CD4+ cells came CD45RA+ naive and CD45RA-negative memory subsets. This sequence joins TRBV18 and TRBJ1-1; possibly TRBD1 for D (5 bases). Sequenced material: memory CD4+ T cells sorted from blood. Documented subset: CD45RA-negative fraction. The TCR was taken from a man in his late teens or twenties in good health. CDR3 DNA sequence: TGTGCCAGCTCACCTTGGGGGGAGGTTAACACTGAAGCTTTCTTT. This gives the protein CASSPWGEVNTEAFF. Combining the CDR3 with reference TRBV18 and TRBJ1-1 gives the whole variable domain NAGVMQNPRHLVRRRGQEARLRCSPMKGHSHVYWYRQLPEEGLKFMVYLQKENIIDESGMPKERFSAEFPKEGPSILRIQQVVRGDSAAYFCASSPWGEVNTEAFFGQGTRLTVV.